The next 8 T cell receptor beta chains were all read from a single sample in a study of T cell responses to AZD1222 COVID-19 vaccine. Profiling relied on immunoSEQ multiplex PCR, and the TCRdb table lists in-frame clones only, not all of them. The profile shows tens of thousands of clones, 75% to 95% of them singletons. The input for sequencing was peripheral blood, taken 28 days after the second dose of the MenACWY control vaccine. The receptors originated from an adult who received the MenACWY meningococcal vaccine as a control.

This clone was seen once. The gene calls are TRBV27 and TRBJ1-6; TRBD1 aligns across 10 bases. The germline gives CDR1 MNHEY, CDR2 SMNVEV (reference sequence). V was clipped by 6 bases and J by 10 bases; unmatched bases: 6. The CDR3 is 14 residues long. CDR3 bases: TGTGCCAGCAGCAGGACAGGGGGTGGGTCACCCCTCCACTTT. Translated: CASSRTGGGSPLHF.

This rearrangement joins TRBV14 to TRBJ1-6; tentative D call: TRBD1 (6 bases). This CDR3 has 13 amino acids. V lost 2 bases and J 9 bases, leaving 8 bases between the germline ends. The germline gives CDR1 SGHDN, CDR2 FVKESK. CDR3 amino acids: CASSQQGSSPLHF. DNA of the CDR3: TGTGCCAGCAGCCAACAGGGGTCTTCACCCCTCCACTTT.

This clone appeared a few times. The DNA for the CDR3 is TGTGCCAGTAGTAGCTTCTTTGCAACTAATGAAAAACTGTTTTTT. Translating it yields CASSSFFATNEKLFF. The gene calls are TRBV19 and TRBJ1-4; no reliable D call. Germline V CDR1 and CDR2: LNHDA, SQIVND (reference sequence). CDR3 length: 15 amino acids. Trimming stripped 4 bases from V and 0 bases from J, with 9 bases between.

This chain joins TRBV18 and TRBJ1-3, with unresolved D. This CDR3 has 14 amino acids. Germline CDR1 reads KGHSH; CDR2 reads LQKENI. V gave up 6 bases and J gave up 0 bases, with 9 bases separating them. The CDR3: CASSAESSGNTIYF. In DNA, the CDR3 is TGTGCCAGCTCGGCGGAGAGCTCTGGAAACACCATATATTTT.

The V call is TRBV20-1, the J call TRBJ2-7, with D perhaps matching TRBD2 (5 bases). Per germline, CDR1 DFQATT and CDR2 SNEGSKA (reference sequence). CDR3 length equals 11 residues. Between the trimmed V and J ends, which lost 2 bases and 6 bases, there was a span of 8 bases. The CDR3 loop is CSARLASEQYF. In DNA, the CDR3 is TGCAGTGCTAGACTAGCTTCCGAGCAGTACTTC.

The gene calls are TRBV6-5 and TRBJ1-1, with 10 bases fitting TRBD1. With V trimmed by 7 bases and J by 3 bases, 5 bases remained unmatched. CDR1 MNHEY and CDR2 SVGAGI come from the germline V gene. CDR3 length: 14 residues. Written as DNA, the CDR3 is TGTGCCAGCACTGGACAGGGGGGGTACACTGAAGCTTTCTTT. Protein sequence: CASTGQGGYTEAFF.

The CDR3 coding sequence is TGTGCCAGCACCCCCCCCGGGACAGGGGGCAGGGATACGCAGTATTTT. Translation: CASTPPGTGGRDTQYF. The genes are TRBV5-6 and TRBJ2-3; 12 bases map to TRBD1. Germline V lookup: CDR1 SGHDT, CDR2 YYEEEE. This CDR3 region has 16 residues. Trimming removed 6 bases from V and 6 bases from J; junction bases left unmatched: 11.

Here the CDR3 DNA reads TGTGCCAGCTCACCACCAGGGCCGGACGAAAAACTGTTTTTT. It codes for CASSPPGPDEKLFF. The chain is built from TRBV18 and TRBJ1-4; unclear D gene. V lost 0 bases, J lost 8 bases, and 10 bases lay in between. The CDR3 has 14 residues. Germline V gives CDR1 KGHSH, CDR2 LQKENI. The complete variable domain, with remaining parts taken from reference TRBV18 and TRBJ1-4, reads NAGVMQNPRHLVRRRGQEARLRCSPMKGHSHVYWYRQLPEEGLKFMVYLQKENIIDESGMPKERFSAEFPKEGPSILRIQQVVRGDSAAYFCASSPPGPDEKLFFGSGTQLSVL.